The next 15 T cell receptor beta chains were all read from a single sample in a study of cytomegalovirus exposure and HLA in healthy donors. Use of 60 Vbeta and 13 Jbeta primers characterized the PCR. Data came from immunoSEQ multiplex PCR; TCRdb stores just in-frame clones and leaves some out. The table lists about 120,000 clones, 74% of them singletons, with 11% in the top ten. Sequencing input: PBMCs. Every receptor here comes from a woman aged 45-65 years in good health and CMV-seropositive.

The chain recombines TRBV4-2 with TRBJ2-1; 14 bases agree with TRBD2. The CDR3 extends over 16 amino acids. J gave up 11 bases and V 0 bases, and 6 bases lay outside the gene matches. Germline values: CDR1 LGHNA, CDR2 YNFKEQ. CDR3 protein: CASSQDFGTSGSKQFF. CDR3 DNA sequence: TGTGCCAGCAGCCAAGATTTCGGGACTAGCGGGAGTAAGCAGTTCTTC.

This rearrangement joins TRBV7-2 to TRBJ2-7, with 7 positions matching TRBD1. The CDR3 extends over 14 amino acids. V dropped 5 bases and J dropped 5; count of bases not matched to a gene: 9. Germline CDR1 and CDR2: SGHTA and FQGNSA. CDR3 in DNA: TGTGCCAGCAGCCCGACAGGGTTGGTCAACGAGCAGTACTTC. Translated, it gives CASSPTGLVNEQYF. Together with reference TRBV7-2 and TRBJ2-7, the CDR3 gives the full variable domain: GAGVSQSPSNKVTEKGKDVELRCDPISGHTALYWYRQSLGQGLEFLIYFQGNSAPDKSGLPSDRFSAERTGGSVSTLTIQRTQQEDSAVYLCASSPTGLVNEQYFGPGTRLTVT.

The CDR3 nucleotides read TGCAGCGTTGAAACCCAGGGAATTGGCTACACCTTC. This encodes CSVETQGIGYTF. V is TRBV29-1 and J is TRBJ1-2; D is possibly TRBD1 (5 bases). With 2 bases removed from V and 7 bases from J, the gap between germline ends came to 11 bases. The CDR3 length is 12 residues. Germline CDR1 and CDR2: SQVTM and ANQGSEA. Full variable domain (missing parts from reference TRBV29-1 and TRBJ1-2): SAVISQKPSRDICQRGTSLTIQCQVDSQVTMMFWYRQQPGQSLTLIATANQGSEATYESGFVIDKFPISRPNLTFSTLTVSNMSPEDSSIYLCSVETQGIGYTFGSGTRLTVV.

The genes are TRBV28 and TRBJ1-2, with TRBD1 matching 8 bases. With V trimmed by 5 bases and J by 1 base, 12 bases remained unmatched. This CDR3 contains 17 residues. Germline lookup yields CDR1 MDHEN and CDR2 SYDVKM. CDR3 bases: TGTGCCAGCAGTGGGGGGGTCGCAGGGGGCCATAACTATGGCTACACCTTC. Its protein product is CASSGGVAGGHNYGYTF.

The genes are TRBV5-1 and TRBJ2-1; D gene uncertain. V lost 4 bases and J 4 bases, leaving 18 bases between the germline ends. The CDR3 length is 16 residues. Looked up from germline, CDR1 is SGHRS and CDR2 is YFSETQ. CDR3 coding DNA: TGCGCCAGCAGCCCTGATCCCAGGAATACTTACAATGAGCAGTTCTTC. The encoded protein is CASSPDPRNTYNEQFF.

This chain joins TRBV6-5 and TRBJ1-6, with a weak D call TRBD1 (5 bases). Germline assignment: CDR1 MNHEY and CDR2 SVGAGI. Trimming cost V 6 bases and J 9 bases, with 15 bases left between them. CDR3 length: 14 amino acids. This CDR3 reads CASSLGQVASPLHF. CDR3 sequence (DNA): TGTGCCAGCAGCCTGGGGCAGGTAGCTTCACCCCTCCACTTT.

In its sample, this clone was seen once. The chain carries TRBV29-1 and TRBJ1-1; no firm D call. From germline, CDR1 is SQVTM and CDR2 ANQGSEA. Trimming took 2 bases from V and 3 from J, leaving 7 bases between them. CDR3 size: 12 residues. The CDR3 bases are TGCAGCGTTGAAACCGGGTACACTGAAGCTTTCTTT. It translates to CSVETGYTEAFF.

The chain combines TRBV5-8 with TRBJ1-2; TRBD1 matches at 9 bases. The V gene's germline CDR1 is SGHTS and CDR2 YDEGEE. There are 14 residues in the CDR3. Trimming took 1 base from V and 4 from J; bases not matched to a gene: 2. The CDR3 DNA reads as TGTGCCAGCAGCTTGATGGACAGGGGCTATGGCTACACCTTC. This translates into CASSLMDRGYGYTF.

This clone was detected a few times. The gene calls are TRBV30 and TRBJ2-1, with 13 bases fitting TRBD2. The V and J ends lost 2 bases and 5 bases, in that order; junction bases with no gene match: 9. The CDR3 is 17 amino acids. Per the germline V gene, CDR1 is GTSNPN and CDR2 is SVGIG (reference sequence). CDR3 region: CAWSSSLAGGPNNEQFF. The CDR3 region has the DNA TGTGCCTGGAGTTCTTCACTAGCGGGAGGGCCAAACAATGAGCAGTTCTTC.

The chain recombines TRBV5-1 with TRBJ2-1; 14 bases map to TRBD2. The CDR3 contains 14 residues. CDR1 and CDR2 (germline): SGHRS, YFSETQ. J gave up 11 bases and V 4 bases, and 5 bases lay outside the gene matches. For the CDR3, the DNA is TGCGCCAGCAGCCCGGGACTAGCGGGAGAACAGCAGTTCTTC. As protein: CASSPGLAGEQQFF.

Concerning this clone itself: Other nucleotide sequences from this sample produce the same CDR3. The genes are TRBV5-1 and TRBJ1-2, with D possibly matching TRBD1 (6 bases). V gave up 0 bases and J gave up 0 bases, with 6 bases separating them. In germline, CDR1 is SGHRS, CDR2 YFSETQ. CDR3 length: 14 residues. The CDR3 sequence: CASSLGTANYGYTF. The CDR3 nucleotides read TGCGCCAGCAGCTTGGGGACAGCTAACTATGGCTACACCTTC. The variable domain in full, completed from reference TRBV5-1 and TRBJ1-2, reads KAGVTQTPRYLIKTRGQQVTLSCSPISGHRSVSWYQQTPGQGLQFLFEYFSETQRNKGNFPGRFSGRQFSNSRSEMNVSTLELGDSALYLCASSLGTANYGYTFGSGTRLTVV.

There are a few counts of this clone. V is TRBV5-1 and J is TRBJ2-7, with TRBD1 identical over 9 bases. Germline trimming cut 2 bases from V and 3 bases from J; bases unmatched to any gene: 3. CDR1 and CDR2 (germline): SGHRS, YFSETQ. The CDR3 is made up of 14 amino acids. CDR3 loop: CASSFGTGSYEQYF. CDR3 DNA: TGCGCCAGCAGCTTCGGGACAGGGAGCTACGAGCAGTACTTC.

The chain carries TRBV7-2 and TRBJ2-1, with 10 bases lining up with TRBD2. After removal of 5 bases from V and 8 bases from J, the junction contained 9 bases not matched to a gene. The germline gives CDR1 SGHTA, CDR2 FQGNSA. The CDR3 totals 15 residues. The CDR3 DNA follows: TGTGCCAGCAGCCAGGACCAGCGGGGGGGCTATGAGCAGTTCTTC. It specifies CASSQDQRGGYEQFF. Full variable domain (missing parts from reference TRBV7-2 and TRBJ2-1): GAGVSQSPSNKVTEKGKDVELRCDPISGHTALYWYRQSLGQGLEFLIYFQGNSAPDKSGLPSDRFSAERTGGSVSTLTIQRTQQEDSAVYLCASSQDQRGGYEQFFGPGTRLTVL.

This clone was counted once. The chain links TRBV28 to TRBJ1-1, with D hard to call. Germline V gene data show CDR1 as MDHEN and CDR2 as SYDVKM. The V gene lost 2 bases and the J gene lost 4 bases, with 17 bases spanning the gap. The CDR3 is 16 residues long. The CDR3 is CASSLPGWKHGTEAFF. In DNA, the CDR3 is TGTGCCAGCAGTTTACCGGGTTGGAAGCACGGCACTGAAGCTTTCTTT. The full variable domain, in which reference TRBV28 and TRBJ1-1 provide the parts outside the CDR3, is DVKVTQSSRYLVKRTGEKVFLECVQDMDHENMFWYRQDPGLGLRLIYFSYDVKMKEKGDIPEGYSVSREKKERFSLILESASTNQTSMYLCASSLPGWKHGTEAFFGQGTRLTVV.

The CDR3 DNA reads as TGTGCCTGGAGCTGGGACAGAGAAGCTTTCTTT. This sequence encodes CAWSWDREAFF. The chain carries TRBV30 and TRBJ1-1; TRBD1 matches 7 bases. J lost 8 bases, V lost 3 bases, and 3 bases had no gene match. Germline V gives CDR1 GTSNPN, CDR2 SVGIG (reference sequence). The CDR3 loop spans 11 amino acids.